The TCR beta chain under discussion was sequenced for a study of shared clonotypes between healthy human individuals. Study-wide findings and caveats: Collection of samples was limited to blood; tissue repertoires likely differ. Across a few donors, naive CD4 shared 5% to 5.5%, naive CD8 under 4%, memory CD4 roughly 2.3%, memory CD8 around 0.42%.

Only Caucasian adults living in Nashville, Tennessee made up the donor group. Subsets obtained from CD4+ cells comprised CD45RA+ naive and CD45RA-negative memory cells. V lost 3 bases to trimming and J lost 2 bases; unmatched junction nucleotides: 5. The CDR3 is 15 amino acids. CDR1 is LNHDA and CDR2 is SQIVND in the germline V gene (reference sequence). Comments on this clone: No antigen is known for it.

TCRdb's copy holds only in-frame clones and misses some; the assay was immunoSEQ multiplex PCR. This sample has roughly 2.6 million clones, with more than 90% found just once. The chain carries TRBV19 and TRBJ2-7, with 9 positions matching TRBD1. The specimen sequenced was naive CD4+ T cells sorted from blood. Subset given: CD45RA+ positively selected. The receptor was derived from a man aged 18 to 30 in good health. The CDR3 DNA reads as TGTGCCAGTAGTATCCGACAGGGGGTGACCTACGAGCAGTACTTC. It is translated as CASSIRQGVTYEQYF.